The 29 T cell receptor beta chains presented below share a single source sample, sequenced in a study of CD8+ T cells in alopecia areata. cDNA prepared by RNA extraction and subsequent reverse transcription served as the template for sequencing. The assay was immunoSEQ multiplex PCR, and TCRdb's table has in-frame clones only and misses some. The sample lists about 120,000 clones, 50% to 55% seen once, with about 0.5% in the top ten. Specified treatment: oral pan-JAK inhibitor, 5-10 mg twice daily. This sample comprised CD4+ T cells sorted from blood, obtained at week 4, from a patient treated with tofacitinib. Receptors were obtained from a human donor with alopecia areata.

This chain connects TRBV7-9 to TRBJ2-7; 8 bases match TRBD1. This CDR3 region has 15 residues. J gave up 2 bases and V 5 bases, and 8 bases lay outside the gene matches. Germline assignment: CDR1 SEHNR and CDR2 FQNEAQ (reference sequence). The CDR3 DNA follows: TGTGCCAGCAGCGTGGCGGACAGGGCGGCCTACGAGCAGTACTTC. It translates to CASSVADRAAYEQYF.

This chain joins TRBV23-1 and TRBJ1-1; D ambiguous. TRBV23-1 qualifies as an ORF whose function is uncertain. Trimming stripped 4 bases from V and 7 bases from J, with 4 bases between. The CDR3 sequence is 10 residues long. CDR3 coding DNA: TGCGCCAGCAGTCCCAGTGAAGCTTTCTTT. Its translation: CASSPSEAFF.

The gene calls are TRBV2 and TRBJ2-7, with 7 bases that match TRBD1. This CDR3 region has 14 residues. Germline-derived CDR1 and CDR2 are SNHLY and FYNNEI. After removal of 7 bases from V and 3 bases from J, the junction contained 9 bases not matched to a gene. The CDR3 sequence is CASTRQGRNYEQYF. The CDR3, as DNA: TGTGCCAGCACCCGACAGGGAAGGAACTACGAGCAGTACTTC.

This clone was seen a handful of times. The chain is built from TRBV30 and TRBJ1-5; TRBD1 matches at 8 bases. J lost 5 bases, V lost 3 bases, and 6 bases had no gene match. The CDR3 is 14 amino acids. CDR1 GTSNPN and CDR2 SVGIG come from the germline V gene (reference sequence). The CDR3 reads CAWRGQGLHQPQHF. The CDR3 DNA follows: TGTGCCTGGAGAGGACAGGGCCTACATCAGCCCCAGCATTTT.

This clone was counted between two and nine times. The chain uses TRBV29-1 and TRBJ2-7, with 8 bases that match TRBD1. This CDR3 comprises 14 residues. CDR1 SQVTM and CDR2 ANQGSEA come from the germline V gene. J was trimmed by 7 bases and V by 7 bases; bases with no gene match: 15. The CDR3 region is CSGAIGQGRREQYF. CDR3 nucleotides: TGCAGCGGGGCTATAGGACAGGGACGACGGGAGCAGTACTTC.

The V call is TRBV4-1, the J call TRBJ2-7, with 7 nucleotides matching TRBD2. CDR1 is MGHRA, CDR2 YSYEKL, per germline. Trimming removed 2 bases from V and 4 bases from J; junction bases left unmatched: 8. The CDR3 runs to 15 residues. CDR3 DNA sequence: TGCGCCAGCAGCCAAAAAGCGGGACTTTCTTACGAGCAGTACTTC. It codes for CASSQKAGLSYEQYF.

This clone was detected only a few times. V is TRBV5-6 and J is TRBJ2-7; TRBD1 agrees at 7 bases. CDR1 and CDR2 from the germline V gene are SGHDT and YYEEEE. With V trimmed by 4 bases and J by 5 bases, 3 bases remained unmatched. The CDR3 contains 12 residues. CDR3 coding DNA: TGTGCCAGCAGCCCTGGACAGGACGAGCAGTACTTC. Amino acid sequence: CASSPGQDEQYF.

Only a few counts were recorded for this clone. This rearrangement joins TRBV29-1 to TRBJ1-2; D gene unclear. The V end was cut by 7 bases, the J end by 3 bases, with 9 bases between. The CDR3 has 11 residues. Germline CDR1 SQVTM, CDR2 ANQGSEA. As DNA, the CDR3 is TGCAGCGCCGACGGCTACTATGGCTACACCTTC. Translated: CSADGYYGYTF.

This clone was detected only a few times. This chain connects TRBV5-1 to TRBJ2-1; D assignment may be TRBD1 or TRBD2 (5 bases each). The CDR3 extends over 15 amino acids. The germline V and J ends were trimmed by 0 bases and 5 bases, with 12 bases remaining between them. Germline V lookup: CDR1 SGHRS, CDR2 YFSETQ. Here the CDR3 DNA reads TGCGCCAGCAGCTTGGAAGGGACCCTTAACAATGAGCAGTTCTTC. This sequence encodes CASSLEGTLNNEQFF.

This rearrangement joins TRBV29-1 to TRBJ2-2; D not resolved. Trimming took 7 bases from V and 5 from J, leaving 11 bases between them. Germline loops: CDR1 SQVTM, CDR2 ANQGSEA. This CDR3 spans 12 amino acids. The CDR3 sequence is CSASVGTGELFF. CDR3 nucleotide sequence: TGCAGCGCCTCAGTGGGGACCGGGGAGCTGTTTTTT.

The V and J genes are TRBV29-1 and TRBJ2-1; D may correspond to TRBD1 or TRBD2 (7 bases each). V was clipped by 8 bases and J by 12 bases, with 23 bases between them. Germline V lookup: CDR1 SQVTM, CDR2 ANQGSEA. The CDR3 runs to 13 residues. CDR3 region: CSSGGQYSGGQFF. Written as DNA, the CDR3 is TGCAGCTCGGGGGGACAGTATTCAGGAGGGCAGTTCTTC.

This chain joins TRBV5-1 and TRBJ2-3, with D hard to call. The CDR3 spans 14 residues. The germline V and J ends were trimmed by 1 base and 3 bases, with 9 bases remaining between them. Germline V CDR1 and CDR2: SGHRS, YFSETQ. In DNA, the CDR3 is TGCGCCAGCAGCTTGTTTACCACGACAGATACGCAGTATTTT. Protein sequence: CASSLFTTTDTQYF.

J is TRBJ2-5 and V is TRBV20-1; D is possibly TRBD2 (5 bases). Germline V CDR1 and CDR2: DFQATT, SNEGSKA (reference sequence). The CDR3 totals 11 residues. Trimming left V 5 bases short and J 5 bases short, with 9 bases between. The CDR3 DNA is TGCAGTGCTTGGAGGTCGGAGACCCAGTACTTC. This translates into CSAWRSETQYF.

V is TRBV25-1 and J is TRBJ1-6; D uncertain. The CDR3 totals 13 residues. The germline V and J ends were trimmed by 7 bases and 7 bases, with 11 bases remaining between them. Germline V CDR1 and CDR2: MGHDK, SYGVNS. For the CDR3, the DNA is TGTGCCAGCAAGTTGCAGATGAATTCACCCCTCCACTTT. As protein: CASKLQMNSPLHF. The variable domain in full, with the rest retrieved from reference TRBV25-1 and TRBJ1-6, is EADIYQTPRYLVIGTGKKITLECSQTMGHDKMYWYQQDPGMELHLIHYSYGVNSTEKGDLSSESTVSRIRTEHFPLTLESARPSHTSQYLCASKLQMNSPLHFGNGTRLTVT.

The rearrangement joins TRBV5-1 to TRBJ2-1, with TRBD2 matching 13 bases. V lost 3 bases to trimming and J lost 8 bases; unmatched junction nucleotides: 5. CDR3 size: 15 residues. Germline V gives CDR1 SGHRS, CDR2 YFSETQ. The CDR3 nucleotides read TGCGCCAGCAGCTGGACTAGCGGGAGCTTCGATGAGCAGTTCTTC. Protein sequence: CASSWTSGSFDEQFF.

This clone has a handful of counts. V usage is TRBV27 and J usage is TRBJ1-2, with D maybe TRBD1 (5 bases). The CDR3 consists of 15 residues. The V gene lost 2 bases and the J gene lost 2 bases, with 12 bases spanning the gap. CDR1 and CDR2 (germline): MNHEY, SMNVEV (reference sequence). The CDR3 bases are TGTGCCAGCAGTTTACTAGGGACGGGGAACTATGGCTACACCTTC. Translation: CASSLLGTGNYGYTF.

This sequence joins TRBV6-1 and TRBJ1-6; the D is unclear. CDR3 length: 11 residues. Germline V gives CDR1 MNHNS, CDR2 SASEGT. V lost 4 bases to trimming and J lost 6 bases, with 1 base between them. The CDR3 DNA is TGTGCCAGCAGTGGTAATTCACCCCTCCACTTT. It encodes CASSGNSPLHF.

V usage is TRBV2 and J usage is TRBJ2-7; 8 bases are shared with TRBD2. Germline assignment: CDR1 SNHLY and CDR2 FYNNEI. Trimming removed 4 bases from V and 3 bases from J; junction bases left unmatched: 2. The CDR3 is 13 amino acids. The CDR3: CASSGGGIYEQYF. The CDR3 DNA reads as TGTGCCAGCAGTGGCGGGGGGATCTACGAGCAGTACTTC.

This sequence joins TRBV10-3 and TRBJ2-1; no firm D call. This CDR3 has 16 amino acids. Germline V gene sequence: CDR1 ENHRY, CDR2 SYGVKD. With 0 bases removed from V and 0 bases from J, the gap between germline ends came to 9 bases. In nucleotides, the CDR3 is TGTGCCATCAGTGAGTCCGGTATTAGCTCCTACAATGAGCAGTTCTTC. This sequence encodes CAISESGISSYNEQFF.

This clone came up a few times. V usage is TRBV30 and J usage is TRBJ1-2; perhaps TRBD1 as D (6 bases). CDR1 GTSNPN and CDR2 SVGIG come from the germline V gene (reference sequence). The CDR3 extends over 14 amino acids. V was clipped by 2 bases and J by 8 bases, with 18 bases between them. The CDR3 DNA sequence: TGTGCCTGGAGTACCCCGGGACAATTCTGGGGCTACACCTTC. Translation gives CAWSTPGQFWGYTF. Based on the CDR3 plus reference TRBV30 and TRBJ1-2, the full variable domain is SQTIHQWPATLVQPVGSPLSLECTVEGTSNPNLYWYRQAAGRGLQLLFYSVGIGQISSEVPQNLSASRPQDRQFILSSKKLLLSDSGFYLCAWSTPGQFWGYTFGSGTRLTVV.

The sample holds a few counts of this clone. The chain is built from TRBV7-3 and TRBJ2-1; the D is unclear. Trimming cost V 0 bases and J 14 bases, with 14 bases left between them. Per germline, CDR1 SGHTA and CDR2 FQGTGA. The CDR3 runs to 13 residues. The CDR3 spells CASSLTNSGEKFF. The CDR3 nucleotides are TGTGCCAGCAGCTTAACTAATTCCGGTGAAAAGTTCTTC.

The chain uses TRBV29-1 and TRBJ2-1; 11 positions agree with TRBD2. This CDR3 is built from 18 residues. Germline-derived CDR1 and CDR2 are SQVTM and ANQGSEA. Trimming removed 7 bases from V and 0 bases from J; junction bases left unmatched: 14. CDR3 nucleotide sequence: TGCAGCGCAACCCCTGGACTAGCGGGCCTTAGCTCCTACAATGAGCAGTTCTTC. Its protein product is CSATPGLAGLSSYNEQFF.

This clone has only a few counts. The CDR3 protein is CASSYTGNNSPLHF. CDR3 DNA sequence: TGTGCCAGCAGTTACACAGGCAATAATTCACCCCTCCACTTT. The chain is built from TRBV6-5 and TRBJ1-6, with a possible D match to TRBD1 (5 bases). The V gene's germline CDR1 is MNHEY and CDR2 SVGAGI. The V and J ends lost 2 bases and 5 bases respectively, with 7 bases between them. The CDR3 has 14 amino acids.

The chain employs TRBV6-5 and TRBJ2-7; TRBD2 might be the D (6 bases). Germline CDR1 and CDR2: MNHEY and SVGAGI. V was pared by 0 bases and J by 5 bases, with 11 bases between. The length of the CDR3 is 14 residues. CDR3 bases: TGTGCCAGCAGTTACTCCCCCGGGAGCCACGAGCAGTACTTC. This codes for CASSYSPGSHEQYF.

About this clone: Germline and junction disagree at one end, which may indicate a read error. The chain couples TRBV13 to TRBJ1-1, with 8 bases lining up with TRBD1. Germline V CDR1 and CDR2: PRHDT, FYEKMQ (reference sequence). The CDR3 sequence is 13 residues long. The CDR3 nucleotides read TGTGCCAGCAGCCTAGGGACAGGCCTTGAGGCTTTCTTT. This translates into CASSLGTGLEAFF.

V and J are TRBV30 and TRBJ2-1, with 8 nucleotides matching TRBD2. V lost 3 bases and J lost 4; bases outside the gene matches: 8. Germline V CDR1 and CDR2: GTSNPN, SVGIG (reference sequence). This CDR3 region has 15 residues. DNA for the CDR3: TGTGCCTGGAGAGCTCGCGCGGGGGGTTACAATGAGCAGTTCTTC. Encoded protein: CAWRARAGGYNEQFF.

The CDR3 here is CATSRGGSGLDTQYF. As DNA, the CDR3 is TGTGCCACCAGCAGAGGAGGTAGCGGGTTAGATACGCAGTATTTT. The gene calls are TRBV15 and TRBJ2-3, with TRBD2 matching over 7 bases. The CDR3 runs to 15 residues. CDR1 is LNHNV and CDR2 is YYDKDF in the germline V gene (reference sequence). The trim removed 1 base at V and 5 bases at J, leaving 6 bases unmatched.

About this clone: The same CDR3 is also encoded by other DNA sequences in this sample. This sequence joins TRBV5-1 and TRBJ2-1; D is unresolved. The CDR3 totals 13 residues. Germline loops: CDR1 SGHRS, CDR2 YFSETQ. The V gene lost 4 bases and the J gene lost 4 bases, with 9 bases spanning the gap. The CDR3 protein is CASSLQEYNEQFF. CDR3 coding DNA: TGCGCCAGCAGCCTTCAGGAGTACAATGAGCAGTTCTTC. The full variable domain, its missing parts supplied by reference TRBV5-1 and TRBJ2-1, is KAGVTQTPRYLIKTRGQQVTLSCSPISGHRSVSWYQQTPGQGLQFLFEYFSETQRNKGNFPGRFSGRQFSNSRSEMNVSTLELGDSALYLCASSLQEYNEQFFGPGTRLTVL.

This clone was observed a handful of times. The J gene is TRBJ1-1, the V gene TRBV29-1, with D hard to call. The CDR3 length is 14 residues. Trimming stripped 4 bases from V and 4 bases from J, with 16 bases between. From germline, CDR1 is SQVTM and CDR2 ANQGSEA. The CDR3 here is CSVGGPSGVTEAFF. As DNA, the CDR3 is TGCAGCGTTGGTGGACCCTCTGGGGTCACTGAAGCTTTCTTT.